A single sample gave rise to the 10 T cell receptor beta chains below, sequenced in a study of cytomegalovirus exposure and HLA in healthy donors. Produced via immunoSEQ multiplex PCR; TCRdb's table is partial and in-frame only. This table holds 55,000 to 75,000 clones, approximately 94% found once. The sequencing sample was made of PBMCs. Every receptor here comes from a young man in good health and CMV-seropositive.

This clone was detected only once. The rearrangement links TRBV2 to TRBJ1-1; D unresolved. There are 14 residues in the CDR3. CDR1 is SNHLY and CDR2 is FYNNEI in the germline V gene. V was cut by 3 bases and J by 0 bases, with 8 bases left in between. The CDR3 region has the DNA TGTGCCAGCAGTGATGGGGAGCTGAACACTGAAGCTTTCTTT. It yields the protein CASSDGELNTEAFF.

V usage is TRBV10-3 and J usage is TRBJ1-1; TRBD1 matches at 7 bases. Trimming cost V 11 bases and J 1 base; bases outside gene matches: 7. Germline V gene sequence: CDR1 ENHRY, CDR2 SYGVKD. This CDR3 region has 13 residues. CDR3 sequence (DNA): TGTGCCGCGCAGACAGGGACGAACACTGAAGCTTTCTTT. It translates to CAAQTGTNTEAFF.

This clone has only one observation. V is TRBV7-3 and J is TRBJ1-5; 9 bases map to TRBD1. This CDR3 is built from 17 residues. The V gene end was trimmed by 2 bases and the J gene end by 0 bases; junction bases not matched to a gene: 5. In germline, CDR1 is SGHTA, CDR2 FQGTGA. CDR3 sequence (DNA): TGTGCCAGCAGCTTAGTCGGACAGGGGTATAGCAATCAGCCCCAGCATTTT. This gives the protein CASSLVGQGYSNQPQHF.

This chain uses TRBV30 with TRBJ2-7; 8 bases align to TRBD2. The CDR3 loop spans 13 amino acids. CDR1 is GTSNPN, CDR2 SVGIG, per germline (reference sequence). V shed 5 bases and J 5 bases; nucleotides not matched to a gene: 8. The CDR3 DNA sequence: TGTGCCTGGGCCAGCGGGAGACTCAACGAGCAGTACTTC. Protein product: CAWASGRLNEQYF.

This chain joins TRBV19 and TRBJ1-5; D is possibly TRBD1 (6 bases). Trimming took 6 bases from V and 1 from J, leaving 13 bases between them. CDR3 length: 15 residues. Germline values: CDR1 LNHDA, CDR2 SQIVND (reference sequence). The CDR3 here is CASSLGQISNQPQHF. For the CDR3, the DNA is TGTGCCAGTAGCCTTGGACAGATCAGCAATCAGCCCCAGCATTTT.

This clone was seen once. V gene TRBV28 combines with J gene TRBJ1-5, with a possible D match to TRBD1 (5 bases). The germline CDR1 and CDR2 sequences are MDHEN and SYDVKM. The CDR3 spans 16 residues. Trimming pared 5 bases from V and 4 bases from J, leaving 18 bases between. CDR3 sequence reads: CASSLWFQGSNQPQHF. Here the CDR3 DNA reads TGTGCCAGCAGTCTCTGGTTCCAGGGATCTAATCAGCCCCAGCATTTT.

V usage is TRBV28 and J usage is TRBJ2-1; 8 nucleotides line up with TRBD2. This CDR3 comprises 15 residues. J gave up 5 bases and V 4 bases, and 7 bases lay outside the gene matches. Per germline, CDR1 MDHEN and CDR2 SYDVKM. This chain's CDR3 is CASSSGRAVDNEQFF. CDR3 nucleotide sequence: TGTGCCAGCAGTTCCGGGAGGGCCGTCGACAATGAGCAGTTCTTC. Filled out from reference TRBV28 and TRBJ2-1, the complete variable domain reads DVKVTQSSRYLVKRTGEKVFLECVQDMDHENMFWYRQDPGLGLRLIYFSYDVKMKEKGDIPEGYSVSREKKERFSLILESASTNQTSMYLCASSSGRAVDNEQFFGPGTRLTVL.

J is TRBJ2-1 and V is TRBV11-2; D not certain. The germline V gene encodes CDR1 SGHAT and CDR2 FQNNGV. The CDR3 sequence is 15 residues long. Trimming pared 1 base from V and 10 bases from J, leaving 17 bases between. The CDR3 reads CASSLGFTRGPEQFF. For the CDR3, the DNA is TGTGCCAGCAGCTTAGGTTTCACGCGCGGTCCGGAGCAGTTCTTC.

V and J are TRBV7-8 and TRBJ2-3, with D possibly being TRBD1 (6 bases). CDR1 and CDR2 from the germline V gene are SGHVS and FQNEAQ. Trimming shortened V by 2 bases and J by 4 bases, and 7 bases separated the two germline ends. CDR3 length equals 13 residues. The CDR3 spells CASSLTGPDTQYF. CDR3 in DNA: TGTGCCAGCAGCTTAACAGGGCCAGATACGCAGTATTTT.

This chain uses TRBV19 with TRBJ2-1, with TRBD2 identical over 8 bases. The CDR3 has 18 amino acids. After removal of 5 bases from V and 6 bases from J, the junction contained 18 bases not matched to a gene. CDR1 LNHDA and CDR2 SQIVND come from the germline V gene (reference sequence). The CDR3 DNA sequence: TGTGCCAGTAGTTCGGGAGGGGTAGGTAGAGATCCCCTCAATGAGCAGTTCTTC. Protein sequence: CASSSGGVGRDPLNEQFF.